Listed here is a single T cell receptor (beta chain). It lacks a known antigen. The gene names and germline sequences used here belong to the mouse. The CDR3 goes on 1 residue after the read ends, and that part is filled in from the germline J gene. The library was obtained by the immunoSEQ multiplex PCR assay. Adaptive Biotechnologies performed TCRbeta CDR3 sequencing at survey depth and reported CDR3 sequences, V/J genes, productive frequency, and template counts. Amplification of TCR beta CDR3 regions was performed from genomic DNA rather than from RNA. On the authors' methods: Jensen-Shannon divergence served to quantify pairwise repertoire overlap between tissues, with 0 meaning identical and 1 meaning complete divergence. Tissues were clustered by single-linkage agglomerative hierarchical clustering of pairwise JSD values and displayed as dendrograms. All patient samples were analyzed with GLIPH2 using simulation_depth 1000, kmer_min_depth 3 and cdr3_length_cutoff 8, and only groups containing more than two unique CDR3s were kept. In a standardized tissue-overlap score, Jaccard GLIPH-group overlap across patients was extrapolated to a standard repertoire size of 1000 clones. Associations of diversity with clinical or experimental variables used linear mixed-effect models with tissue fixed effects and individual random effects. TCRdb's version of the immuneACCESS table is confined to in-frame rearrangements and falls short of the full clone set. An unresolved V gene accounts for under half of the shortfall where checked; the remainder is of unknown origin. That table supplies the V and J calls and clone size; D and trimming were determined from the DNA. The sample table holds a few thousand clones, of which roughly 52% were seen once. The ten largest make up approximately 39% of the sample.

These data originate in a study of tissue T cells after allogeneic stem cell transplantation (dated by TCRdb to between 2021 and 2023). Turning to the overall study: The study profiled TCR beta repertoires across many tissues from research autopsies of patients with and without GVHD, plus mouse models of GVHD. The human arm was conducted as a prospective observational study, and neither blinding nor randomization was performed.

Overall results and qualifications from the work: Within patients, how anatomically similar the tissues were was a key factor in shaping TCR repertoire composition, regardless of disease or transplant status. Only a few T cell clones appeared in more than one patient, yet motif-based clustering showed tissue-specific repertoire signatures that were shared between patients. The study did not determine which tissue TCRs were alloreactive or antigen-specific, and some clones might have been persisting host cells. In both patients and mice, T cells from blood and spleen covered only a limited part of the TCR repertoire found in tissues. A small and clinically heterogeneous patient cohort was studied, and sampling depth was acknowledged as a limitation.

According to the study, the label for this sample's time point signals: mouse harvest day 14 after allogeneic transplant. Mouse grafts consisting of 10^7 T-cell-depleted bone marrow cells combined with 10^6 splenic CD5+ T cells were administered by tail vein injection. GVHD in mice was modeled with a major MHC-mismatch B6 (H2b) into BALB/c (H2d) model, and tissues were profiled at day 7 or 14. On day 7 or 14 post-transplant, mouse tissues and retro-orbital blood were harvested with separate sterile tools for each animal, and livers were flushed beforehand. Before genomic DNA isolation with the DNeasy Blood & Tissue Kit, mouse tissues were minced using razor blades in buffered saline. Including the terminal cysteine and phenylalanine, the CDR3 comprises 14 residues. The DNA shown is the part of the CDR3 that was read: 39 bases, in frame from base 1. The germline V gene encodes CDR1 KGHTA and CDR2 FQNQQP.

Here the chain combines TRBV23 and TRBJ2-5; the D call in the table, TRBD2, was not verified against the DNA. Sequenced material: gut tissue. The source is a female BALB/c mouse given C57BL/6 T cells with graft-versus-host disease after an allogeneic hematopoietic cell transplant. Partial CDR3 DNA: TGCTCCAGCAGTCCCGACTGGGGGGTAGACACCCAGTAC. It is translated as CSSSPDWGVDTQY. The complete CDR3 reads CSSSPDWGVDTQYF. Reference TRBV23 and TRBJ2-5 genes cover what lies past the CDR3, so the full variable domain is DAAVTQKPRYLIKMKGQEAEMKCIPEKGHTAVFWYQQKQSKELKFLIYFQNQQPLDQIDMVKERFSAVCPSSSLCSLGIRTCEAEDSALYLCSSSPDWGVDTQYFGPGTRLLVL.